The 2 T cell receptor beta chains given below trace back to one sample, sequenced in a study of control samples from healthy donors and cancer patients. Sequencing was performed with immunoSEQ multiplex PCR; in TCRdb, only in-frame clones are kept and a portion is missing. Counted here are 95,000 to 150,000 clones, about 83% occurring once; the ten biggest clones make up about 12%. Sequenced: blood. These receptor sequences come from a man younger than 45 in good health.

This clone was observed once. The CDR3 loop is CASSVADSGGYNEQFF. CDR3 coding DNA: TGTGCCAGCAGCGTAGCAGACAGTGGGGGTTACAATGAGCAGTTCTTC. V gene TRBV9 combines with J gene TRBJ2-1; D tentatively fits TRBD1 or TRBD2 (5 bases each). CDR3 size: 16 residues. V lost 0 bases and J 4 bases, leaving 14 bases between the germline ends. Germline V gene sequence: CDR1 SGDLS, CDR2 YYNGEE.

The gene calls are TRBV12-5 and TRBJ1-2, with D unresolved. V lost 0 bases and J lost 4, with 18 bases in between. Germline V gives CDR1 LGHNT, CDR2 FRNRAP. This CDR3 region has 17 residues. The CDR3 region is CASGLVISRGLSYGYTF. CDR3 DNA sequence: TGTGCTAGTGGTTTGGTAATTTCCCGTGGGCTAAGCTATGGCTACACCTTC.